The 2 T cell receptor beta chains listed next were all sequenced from one sample in a study of T cell responses to AZD1222 COVID-19 vaccine. Here immunoSEQ multiplex PCR was the method, and the copy in TCRdb shows in-frame clones only, minus some. This table has 150,000 to 250,000 clones, approximately 89% appearing once. The specimen comprised peripheral blood, sampled 28 days after the second AZD1222 dose. These receptors were collected from an adult who received the AZD1222 COVID-19 vaccine.

This rearrangement joins TRBV20-1 to TRBJ1-2; D unclear. With 6 bases removed from V and 8 bases from J, the gap between germline ends came to 13 bases. Germline-derived CDR1 and CDR2 are DFQATT and SNEGSKA (reference sequence). The CDR3 has 11 amino acids. The DNA for the CDR3 is TGCAGTGCAACTTGGGGAGGAGGCTACACCTTC. Encoded protein: CSATWGGGYTF.

The V call is TRBV28, the J call TRBJ1-1; D not certain. Looked up from germline, CDR1 is MDHEN and CDR2 is SYDVKM. V gave up 8 bases and J gave up 4 bases, with 20 bases separating them. The CDR3 runs to 15 residues. CDR3 loop: CASRSLRTVVTEAFF. In DNA form, the CDR3 reads TGTGCCAGCCGCAGTTTAAGGACCGTTGTCACTGAAGCTTTCTTT.